The 24 T cell receptor beta chains listed next were all sequenced from one sample in a study of human T cells and chemical hapten exposure. Time point denoted: patch test 2, 6 weeks after DPC sensitization. Treatment denoted: therapeutic diphenylcyclopropenone sensitization with weekly scalp DPC. MiXCR, run by TCRdb on the RACE reads, gives a single entry per CDR3 protein. This table has about 85,000 distinct CDR3 sequences, roughly 10% appearing once. The source material was whole blood, sampled in connection with sensitization to the hapten diphenylcyclopropenone (DPC). The receptor set was obtained from a man aged 18 to 29 with alopecia areata. Some clones in this sample may be carry-over from other donors' samples.

The chain uses TRBV29-1 and TRBJ1-1; the D is unclear. V dropped 7 bases and J dropped 0 bases, with 9 bases sitting between them. Per the germline V gene, CDR1 is SQVTM and CDR2 is ANQGSEA. This CDR3 spans 12 amino acids. DNA for the CDR3: TGCAGCGCCCTCCGGGTGAACACTGAAGCTTTCTTT. Its protein product is CSALRVNTEAFF.

This clonotype was observed a few times. This rearrangement joins TRBV10-3 to TRBJ1-6; D might be TRBD1 (5 bases). The germline V and J ends were trimmed by 0 bases and 14 bases, with 14 bases remaining between them. The CDR3 runs to 14 residues. Germline CDR1 is ENHRY and CDR2 is SYGVKD. The CDR3 DNA is TGTGCCATCAGTGAGTCTAGGGGCCGGCAGTCCCTCCACTTT. Its protein product is CAISESRGRQSLHF.

This clonotype occurred many times. The CDR3, as DNA: TGTGCCAGCAGCTTAAGACAAGGGGTGCGGTACGTC. Translated: CASSLRQGVRYV. The chain combines TRBV11-2 with TRBJ2-7; the D gene is possibly TRBD1 (5 bases). The CDR3 consists of 12 residues. Germline V gene lookup returns CDR1 SGHAT and CDR2 FQNNGV. Trimming pared 2 bases from V and 12 bases from J, leaving 14 bases between.

This clonotype was seen a handful of times. The V call is TRBV14, the J call TRBJ2-1, with 7 nucleotides matching TRBD1. With 0 bases clipped from V and 13 bases from J, the junction kept 9 bases outside the gene matches. CDR3 size: 14 residues. In germline, CDR1 is SGHDN, CDR2 FVKESK. CDR3 coding DNA: TGTGCCAGCAGCCAAGAGACAGGGAGTGACAAACAGTTCTTC. It translates to CASSQETGSDKQFF.

This clonotype was detected only a few times. The V gene is TRBV28, the J gene TRBJ2-7, with 7 nucleotides matching TRBD1. The CDR3 length is 12 residues. Per the germline V gene, CDR1 is MDHEN and CDR2 is SYDVKM. The V gene end was trimmed by 8 bases and the J gene end by 6 bases; junction bases not matched to a gene: 7. DNA for the CDR3: TGTGCCAGCTATAAGGGGGCAAGCGAGCAGTACTTC. Residues: CASYKGASEQYF.

The J gene is TRBJ2-1, the V gene TRBV5-1, with 9 bases fitting TRBD1. The V gene end was trimmed by 7 bases and the J gene end by 3 bases; junction bases not matched to a gene: 8. The CDR3 contains 15 residues. Germline CDR1 and CDR2: SGHRS and YFSETQ. The CDR3: CASRVDRGGYNEQFF. CDR3 bases: TGCGCCAGCCGGGTGGACAGGGGAGGCTACAATGAGCAGTTCTTC.

This clonotype was seen a few times. The chain couples TRBV11-2 to TRBJ1-6; TRBD1 is a possible D gene (6 bases). From germline, CDR1 is SGHAT and CDR2 FQNNGV. CDR3 length equals 16 residues. V was trimmed by 8 bases and J by 6 bases, leaving 20 bases between them. The CDR3 reads CASGATTGFGNSPLHF. The DNA for the CDR3 is TGTGCCAGCGGGGCAACTACAGGGTTTGGTAATTCACCCCTCCACTTT.

Many counts were recorded for this clonotype. The chain uses TRBV27 and TRBJ1-1; unclear D gene. Deletions cut 5 bases from V and 5 bases from J, with 12 bases between. Germline V CDR1 and CDR2: MNHEY, SMNVEV (reference sequence). The CDR3 consists of 13 residues. The CDR3 DNA is TGTGCCAGCAGTCACGACCTGGGGACTGAAGCTTTCTTT. This codes for CASSHDLGTEAFF.

The table lists this clonotype with many counts. This chain links TRBV6-5 with TRBJ2-5; D not resolved. V was pared by 2 bases and J by 4 bases, with 8 bases between. This CDR3 comprises 13 residues. The V gene's germline CDR1 is MNHEY and CDR2 SVGAGI. CDR3 in amino acids: CASSYRAAETQYF. CDR3 in DNA: TGTGCCAGCAGTTACAGGGCAGCAGAGACCCAGTACTTC.

This clonotype was recorded at least ten times. The chain has TRBV18 and TRBJ1-3, with 9 positions matching TRBD1. The CDR3 covers 17 residues. J lost 1 base, V lost 3 bases, and 7 bases had no gene match. Germline CDR1 reads KGHSH; CDR2 reads LQKENI. CDR3 loop: CASSPQGQGISGNTIYF. CDR3 DNA: TGTGCCAGCTCACCCCAAGGACAGGGGATTTCTGGAAACACCATATATTTT.

This clonotype has just a few counts. The rearrangement joins TRBV5-4 to TRBJ1-6; no firm D call. Germline assignment: CDR1 SGHNT and CDR2 YYREEE (reference sequence). CDR3 length equals 13 residues. Trimming left V 1 base short and J 8 bases short, with 7 bases between. Here the CDR3 DNA reads TGTGCCAGCAGCTTGCCCGGGTATTCACCCCTCCACTTT. Translated: CASSLPGYSPLHF.

The chain joins TRBV12-3 or TRBV12-4 to TRBJ1-6, with 7 nucleotides matching TRBD1. This CDR3 comprises 16 residues. J lost 6 bases, V lost 3 bases, and 8 bases had no gene match. In DNA, the CDR3 is TGTGCCAGCAGTTTTGGGGGACAGAGATCTAATTCACCCCTCCACTTT. Translation: CASSFGGQRSNSPLHF.

The chain carries TRBV29-1 and TRBJ1-1, with 11 bases lining up with TRBD1. V was pared by 4 bases and J by 2 bases, with 0 bases of the junction left unmatched. The CDR3 spans 13 residues. Germline assignment: CDR1 SQVTM and CDR2 ANQGSEA. Written as DNA, the CDR3 is TGCAGCGTTGGGACAGGGGGCAACACTGAAGCTTTCTTT. Protein: CSVGTGGNTEAFF.

The sample holds a few counts of this clonotype. CDR3 nucleotide sequence: TGTGCCAGCAGTAAGCGACAGGGAGTTGCAAATCAGCCCCAGCATTTT. Translating it yields CASSKRQGVANQPQHF. The chain recombines TRBV12-3 or TRBV12-4 with TRBJ1-5; 7 nucleotides agree with TRBD1. Trimming cost V 5 bases and J 4 bases; bases outside gene matches: 11. The CDR3 has 16 residues.

The chain couples TRBV4-2 to TRBJ2-7, with 7 bases aligning to TRBD1. The CDR3 runs 15 residues. Trimming took 0 bases from V and 2 from J; bases not matched to a gene: 4. Per germline, CDR1 LGHNA and CDR2 YNFKEQ. The CDR3 DNA sequence: TGTGCCAGCAGCCAAGATGTGGGACAGCCCTACGAGCAGTACTTC. Translating it yields CASSQDVGQPYEQYF.

Many counts were recorded for this clonotype. The CDR3 DNA follows: TGTGCCAGCTCACCAATAACTCAACAGGGGAGGCACACTGAAGCTTTCTTT. It translates to CASSPITQQGRHTEAFF. The chain combines TRBV18 with TRBJ1-1; 7 positions agree with TRBD1. Germline CDR1 and CDR2: KGHSH and LQKENI. This CDR3 comprises 17 residues. Trimming at V came to 2 bases and at J to 3 bases, leaving 12 bases not matched to a gene.

This clonotype has at least ten counts. J is TRBJ2-5 and V is TRBV7-2; 9 bases line up with TRBD1. Germline V gene sequence: CDR1 SGHTA, CDR2 FQGNSA. The CDR3 length is 16 residues. J gave up 5 bases and V 2 bases, and 9 bases lay outside the gene matches. The CDR3 reads CASSLRRDRAGETQYF. The CDR3 DNA sequence: TGTGCCAGCAGCTTAAGACGGGACAGGGCAGGGGAGACCCAGTACTTC.

The V call is TRBV6-5, the J call TRBJ2-2, with no clear D. Germline CDR1 is MNHEY and CDR2 is SVGAGI. The CDR3 runs to 16 residues. Trimming stripped 5 bases from V and 0 bases from J, with 13 bases between. CDR3 sequence: CASSRLRIANTGELFF. The DNA for the CDR3 is TGTGCCAGCAGTAGACTCCGGATCGCGAACACCGGGGAGCTGTTTTTT.

The chain is built from TRBV3-1 and TRBJ2-2; D possibly corresponds to TRBD2 (5 bases). There are 16 residues in the CDR3. Germline V gives CDR1 LGHDT, CDR2 YNNKEL (reference sequence). V lost 4 bases, J lost 4 bases, and 16 bases lay in between. CDR3 residues: CASSLVTGSSTGELFF. The CDR3, as DNA: TGTGCCAGCAGCCTAGTAACGGGGTCGAGCACCGGGGAGCTGTTTTTT.

The rearrangement links TRBV11-2 to TRBJ1-2; D unclear. The CDR3 totals 11 residues. V lost 7 bases and J 5 bases, leaving 8 bases between the germline ends. Germline V lookup: CDR1 SGHAT, CDR2 FQNNGV. The CDR3 reads CASKEGYGYTF. Here the CDR3 DNA reads TGTGCCAGCAAGGAAGGTTATGGCTACACCTTC.

V gene TRBV5-1 combines with J gene TRBJ2-1; 9 bases are shared with TRBD1. The trim removed 4 bases at V and 6 bases at J, leaving 2 bases unmatched. CDR1 SGHRS and CDR2 YFSETQ come from the germline V gene. The CDR3 totals 13 residues. For the CDR3, the DNA is TGCGCCAGCAGCCCGACAGGGGGCAATGAGCAGTTCTTC. Encoded protein: CASSPTGGNEQFF.

V usage is TRBV29-1 and J usage is TRBJ1-1, with 8 bases aligning to TRBD1. With 6 bases clipped from V and 11 bases from J, the junction kept 5 bases outside the gene matches. Per germline, CDR1 SQVTM and CDR2 ANQGSEA. This CDR3 is 10 amino acids long. The CDR3 nucleotides are TGCAGCGTGGACAGGGAGTACGCTTTCTTT. Amino acid sequence: CSVDREYAFF.

This clonotype was observed a handful of times. V and J are TRBV20-1 and TRBJ1-2; perhaps TRBD1 as D (5 bases). Germline V gives CDR1 DFQATT, CDR2 SNEGSKA (reference sequence). The V end lost 1 base, the J end lost 8 bases, and 8 bases lay between the germline ends. The CDR3 has 11 amino acids. CDR3 sequence reads: CSARGQIGYTF. CDR3 nucleotide sequence: TGCAGTGCTAGAGGACAGATCGGCTACACCTTC.

This clonotype was seen at least ten times. The chain has TRBV6-5 and TRBJ1-5, with 7 positions matching TRBD1. J was trimmed by 4 bases and V by 5 bases; bases with no gene match: 8. Germline V CDR1 and CDR2: MNHEY, SVGAGI. CDR3 length equals 15 residues. CDR3 sequence (DNA): TGTGCCAGCAGTCCGGTGGACAGGCCGAATCAGCCCCAGCATTTT. Protein sequence: CASSPVDRPNQPQHF.